What follows is one T cell receptor (beta chain) and its context. One junction end does not reproduce the germline sequence, and a read error may be involved. This sample is drawn from a study of blood T cells in healthy people across ages. The individuals who served as donors were healthy Caucasians living in Russia, aged roughly 6 to 90. CDR3 length: 17 residues. The V gene's germline CDR1 is SGHTA and CDR2 FQGNSA. It was with a sample-barcoded 5' primer and a J-beta primer mix that a second PCR of roughly 6 to 11 cycles was run. TCRdb reanalysed the 5' RACE reads using MiXCR and keeps one entry per CDR3 protein. Of under 850,000 distinct CDR3 sequences detected, about 36% appear once; the ten largest clones hold about an eighth.

The sample consisted of blood. This receptor was obtained from a man between 18 and 35 years old in good health. The J gene is TRBJ2-3, the V gene TRBV7-2; 8 bases line up with TRBD2. In DNA, the CDR3 is TGTGCCAGCAGCACTGGACTAGCTTTGAGGGTCACAGAGACGCAGTATTTT. Translation gives CASSTGLALRVTETQYF.